These 17 T cell receptor beta chains came from one sample sequenced in a study of T cell clonality in common variable immunodeficiency (dated by TCRdb to about 2015). The protocol used for the library was the immunoSEQ multiplex PCR assay. The clones in this table, taken by TCRdb from immuneACCESS, are in-frame only. Not every clone is retained; where verified, under half of the shortfall comes from an unresolved V gene, and the cause of the rest is unknown. This sample is represented by about 34,000 clones, with no singletons among them. The biggest ten clones account for 0.9% to 1% of the sample. The sequencing sample was made of peripheral blood mononuclear cells. These receptors were collected from a person aged 18 to 70 in good health.

This clone was found many times. The CDR3 is cut off 3 residues early in the read; its end comes from the germline J gene. The chain joins TRBV20-1 to TRBJ2-1; D uncertain. Looked up from germline, CDR1 is DFQATT and CDR2 is SNEGSKA (reference sequence). The length of the CDR3 is 11 residues. V lost 0 bases and J 9 bases, leaving 6 bases between the germline ends. The CDR3: CSARDSGEQFF. CDR3 DNA, as far as it was read: TGCAGTGCTAGAGATTCGGGTGAG.

This clone was counted at least ten times. With the read ending 3 residues before the CDR3 end, the germline J gene is used to fill in that end. The chain employs TRBV20-1 and TRBJ2-7; 9 nucleotides agree with TRBD1. The CDR3 consists of 15 residues. The J segment lost 5 bases and the V segment lost 1 base, leaving 9 bases of the junction unmatched. From germline, CDR1 is DFQATT and CDR2 SNEGSKA (reference sequence). This chain's CDR3 is CSARGTDRGDHEQYF. CDR3 DNA, as far as it was read: TGCAGTGCTAGAGGAACAGACAGGGGGGACCACGAG.

At least ten counts were recorded for this clone. The DNA read from the CDR3 is TGTGCCAGCAGCTTAGAAGGACTACCAACCTACGAG. Translating gives CASSLEGLPTYE. The entire CDR3 is CASSLEGLPTYEQYF. J is TRBJ2-7 and V is TRBV7-8; tentatively, D is TRBD2 (6 bases). The read finishes 3 residues shy of the CDR3 end, and the germline J gene is used to complete it. V lost 1 base, J lost 2 bases, and 12 bases lay in between. CDR3 length: 15 residues. Germline CDR1 SGHVS, CDR2 FQNEAQ.

There are many counts of this clone. CDR3 bases read: TGTGCCAGCAGGGGGGCGGCGAGGAACACCGGGGAG. Its protein product is CASRGAARNTGE. The full CDR3 sequence reads CASRGAARNTGELFF. The genes are TRBV11-2 and TRBJ2-2; tentative D call: TRBD1 (6 bases). The CDR3 is cut off 3 residues early in the read; its end comes from the germline J gene. This CDR3 is built from 15 residues. Per germline, CDR1 SGHAT and CDR2 FQNNGV. V gave up 6 bases and J gave up 1 base, with 12 bases separating them.

This clone was observed at least ten times. Read sequence stops 3 residues before the CDR3 end, and the germline J gene provides the missing end. The gene calls are TRBV6-2 or TRBV6-3 and TRBJ1-1; D not certain. V was clipped by 3 bases and J by 4 bases, with 9 bases between them. Per germline, CDR1 MNHEY and CDR2 SVGEGT. The CDR3 contains 13 residues. CDR3 DNA (partial): TGTGCCAGCAGTTATATATATAGCACTGAA. Its protein is CASSYIYSTE. In full, the CDR3 is CASSYIYSTEAFF.

This clone was found many times. Read sequence stops 3 residues before the CDR3 end, and the germline J gene provides the missing end. The chain is built from TRBV15 and TRBJ1-1, with 7 nucleotides matching TRBD1. Trimming took 1 base from V and 4 from J; bases not matched to a gene: 12. In germline, CDR1 is LNHNV, CDR2 YYDKDF (reference sequence). This CDR3 spans 17 amino acids. CDR3 protein: CATSRGISRAGGTEAFF. Partial CDR3 DNA: TGTGCCACCAGCAGAGGCATAAGTAGGGCAGGGGGCACTGAA.

This clone has ten or more counts. The read terminates 3 residues before the CDR3 end, so the remaining end is supplied by the germline J gene. The rearrangement uses TRBV20-1 and TRBJ2-3; possible D gene TRBD2, 5 bases. CDR1 is DFQATT and CDR2 is SNEGSKA in the germline V gene (reference sequence). The CDR3 runs to 16 residues. Trimming cost V 5 bases and J 2 bases, with 20 bases left between them. CDR3 DNA (partial): TGCAGTGCTCGTATGACTAAGCGGAGATTCACAGATACG. Its translation: CSARMTKRRFTDT. The entire CDR3 is CSARMTKRRFTDTQYF.

At least ten counts were recorded for this clone. The read gets to within 3 residues of the CDR3 end, and the germline J gene fills in the rest. The chain links TRBV6-2 or TRBV6-3 to TRBJ1-5; D is ambiguous. V was pared by 5 bases and J by 6 bases, with 8 bases between. CDR3 size: 12 residues. CDR1 is MNHEY and CDR2 is SVGEGT in the germline V gene. CDR3 DNA (partial): TGTGCCAGCAGTCCGGTAAGTCAGCCC. Amino acid sequence: CASSPVSQP. The full CDR3 sequence reads CASSPVSQPQHF.

This clone was seen many times. The CDR3 end falls 3 residues outside the read, so it is completed with the germline J gene. The V call is TRBV5-4, the J call TRBJ1-2, with D perhaps matching TRBD1 (6 bases). The CDR3 has 14 residues. Germline lookup yields CDR1 SGHNT and CDR2 YYREEE (reference sequence). V gave up 4 bases and J gave up 4 bases, with 14 bases separating them. CDR3 region: CASSRDTNSYGYTF. Incomplete CDR3 DNA: TGTGCCAGCAGCCGGGACACCAATTCCTATGGC.

This clone has ten or more counts. One end of the junction fails to match germline, which may point to a read error. The read terminates 3 residues before the CDR3 end, so the remaining end is supplied by the germline J gene. This chain joins TRBV7-9 and TRBJ2-7; 7 bases agree with TRBD2. CDR1 and CDR2 from the germline V gene are SEHNR and FQNEAQ (reference sequence). The CDR3 is 15 residues long. The CDR3 spells CASSLAVGGIYEQYF. CDR3 DNA, as far as it was read: TGTGCCAGCAGCCTAGCGGTGGGGGGAATCTACGAG. Full variable domain (rest looked up from reference TRBV7-9 and TRBJ2-7): DTGVSQNPRHKITKRGQNVTFRCDPISEHNRLYWYRQTLGQGPEFLTYFQNEAQLEKSRLLSDRFSAERPKGSFSTLEIQRTEQGDSAMYLCASSLAVGGIYEQYFGPGTRLTVT.

Relative to its sample, this clone is medium-sized. Read data end 3 residues before the CDR3 end; the end is taken from the germline J gene. The same CDR3 also results from other DNA sequences found in this sample. The rearrangement uses TRBV20-1 and TRBJ2-7, with 7 nucleotides matching TRBD2. This CDR3 is built from 13 residues. V was clipped by 1 base and J by 0 bases; unmatched bases: 0. Germline V lookup: CDR1 DFQATT, CDR2 SNEGSKA (reference sequence). This CDR3 is CSARGTSSYEQYF. The CDR3 bases that were read are TGCAGTGCTAGAGGGACTAGCTCCTACGAG.

This clone has ten or more counts. The observed sequence ends 3 residues before the CDR3 terminus, with the missing tail filled in from the germline J gene. The chain combines TRBV4-2 with TRBJ1-1; D gene uncertain. Trimming took 7 bases from V and 2 from J, leaving 11 bases between them. The CDR3 has 13 amino acids. Germline V gene data show CDR1 as LGHNA and CDR2 as YNFKEQ. CDR3 protein: CASTPGVNTEAFF. The covered CDR3 bases are TGTGCCAGCACCCCCGGGGTAAACACTGAA.

This clone has at least ten counts. The read ends 3 residues before the CDR3 terminus; that terminus is restored from the germline J gene. J is TRBJ1-1 and V is TRBV6-1; TRBD1 matches at 10 bases. Trimming took 3 bases from V and 3 from J; bases not matched to a gene: 4. CDR3 length equals 15 residues. Germline values: CDR1 MNHNS, CDR2 SASEGT. Partial CDR3 DNA: TGTGCCAGCAGTGACCAGACAGGGGGCTACACTGAA. Protein: CASSDQTGGYTE. In full, the CDR3 is CASSDQTGGYTEAFF.

The sample holds many counts of this clone. The read gets to within 3 residues of the CDR3 end, and the germline J gene fills in the rest. J is TRBJ1-1 and V is TRBV11-2; unclear D gene. The germline CDR1 and CDR2 sequences are SGHAT and FQNNGV. V shed 5 bases and J shed 3 bases, with 10 bases lying between them. The CDR3 contains 13 residues. CDR3 sequence: CASSLDRDTEAFF. The CDR3 DNA, read in part, is TGTGCCAGCAGCCTCGACCGGGACACTGAA.

This clone showed up many times. The read falls 3 residues short of the CDR3 end, and the missing part is taken from the germline J gene. The chain recombines TRBV6-2 or TRBV6-3 with TRBJ2-1; D remains ambiguous. The germline gives CDR1 MNHEY, CDR2 SVGEGT. This CDR3 has 11 residues. Trimming stripped 6 bases from V and 8 bases from J, with 8 bases between. The CDR3 loop is CASSPRHEQFF. The CDR3 bases that were read are TGTGCCAGCAGCCCGAGGCATGAG.

This clone was counted at least ten times. CDR3 DNA, as far as it was read: TGTGCCAGCTCACTGGATGCCGGGACAGTAACTGAA. Protein: CASSLDAGTVTE. The whole CDR3 region reads CASSLDAGTVTEAFF. This sequence joins TRBV18 and TRBJ1-1, with 7 bases aligning to TRBD1. The observed sequence ends 3 residues before the CDR3 terminus, with the missing tail filled in from the germline J gene. This CDR3 has 15 amino acids. In germline, CDR1 is KGHSH, CDR2 LQKENI. Trimming took 4 bases from V and 5 from J; bases not matched to a gene: 10.

In its sample, this clone was seen many times. The sequenced fragment ends 3 residues before the CDR3 boundary, so the rest is inferred from the germline J gene. The chain carries TRBV19 and TRBJ1-1; 7 nucleotides agree with TRBD1. Losses at the gene ends were 4 bases for V and 5 bases for J; bases not matched to a gene: 10. The V gene's germline CDR1 is LNHDA and CDR2 SQIVND (reference sequence). The CDR3 has 15 residues. The sequenced CDR3 bases are TGTGCCAGTAGTACATCGCTAGGGGGCTGGACTGAA. Its protein product is CASSTSLGGWTE. The whole CDR3 protein reads CASSTSLGGWTEAFF.